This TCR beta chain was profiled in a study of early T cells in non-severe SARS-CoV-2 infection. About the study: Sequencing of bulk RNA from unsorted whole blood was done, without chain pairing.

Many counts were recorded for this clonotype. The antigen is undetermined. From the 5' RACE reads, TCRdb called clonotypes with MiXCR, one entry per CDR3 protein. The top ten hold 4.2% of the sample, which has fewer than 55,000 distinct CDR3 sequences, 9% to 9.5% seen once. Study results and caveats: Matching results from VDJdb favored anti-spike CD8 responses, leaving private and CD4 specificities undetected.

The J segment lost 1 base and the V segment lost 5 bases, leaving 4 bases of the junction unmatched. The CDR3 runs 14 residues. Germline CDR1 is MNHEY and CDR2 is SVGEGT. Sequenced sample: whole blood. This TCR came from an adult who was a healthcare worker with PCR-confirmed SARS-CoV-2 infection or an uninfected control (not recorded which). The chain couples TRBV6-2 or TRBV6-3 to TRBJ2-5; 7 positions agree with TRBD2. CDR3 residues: CASSDSGFQETQYF. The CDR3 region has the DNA TGTGCCAGCAGTGATAGCGGGTTCCAAGAGACCCAGTACTTC.